Each of the 2 T cell receptor beta chains below was sequenced from the same sample in a study of cytomegalovirus exposure and HLA in healthy donors. The primer mix had 60 Vbeta and 13 Jbeta primers. Only in-frame clones appear in the TCRdb table, and some are missing; sequencing was by immunoSEQ multiplex PCR. The table includes around 93,000 clones, 82% detected once. The sample taken for sequencing was PBMCs. Every receptor here comes from a middle-aged man in good health and CMV-seronegative.

The rearrangement links TRBV5-6 to TRBJ1-2, with 11 positions matching TRBD1. V lost 1 base to trimming and J lost 7 bases; unmatched junction nucleotides: 6. Germline V lookup: CDR1 SGHDT, CDR2 YYEEEE. The CDR3 contains 15 residues. The CDR3 DNA reads as TGTGCCAGCAGCTTGCTCCCGGGACAGGGGGGTGGCTACACCTTC. Translating it yields CASSLLPGQGGGYTF.

The rearrangement links TRBV9 to TRBJ2-3; TRBD2 aligns across 7 bases. Germline V CDR1 and CDR2: SGDLS, YYNGEE. The CDR3 has 17 residues. The junction had 11 bases not matched to a gene; V was cut back by 0 bases and J by 4 bases. Here the CDR3 DNA reads TGTGCCAGCAGCGTAGGGGGGGGGACCCGAGCCCCAGATACGCAGTATTTT. This encodes CASSVGGGTRAPDTQYF.